These T cell receptor beta chains were read from a single sample in a study of T cell changes during pregnancy in multiple sclerosis. TCRdb's copy holds only in-frame clones and misses some; the assay was immunoSEQ multiplex PCR. The table has 25,000 to 35,000 clones, approximately 90% seen once. The material sequenced was CD4+ T cells from peripheral blood mononuclear cells, taken in the first trimester of pregnancy. The receptors originated from a female donor in good health, enrolled as a control in a pregnancy study. Both conserved end residues are part of each CDR3. D genes are given only for firm matches. Size is omitted from some rows. Given values are once, few, many or a class for expanded clones.

abundance: NA
d_gene: NA
v_gene: TRBV2
CDR3aa: CASSTGLTDTQYF

abundance: once
d_gene: NA
v_gene: TRBV7-8
CDR3aa: CASSRGGGAWEPQETQYF

abundance: NA
d_gene: NA
v_gene: TRBV7-2
CDR3aa: CASSLDSRGTEAFF

abundance: once
d_gene: NA
v_gene: TRBV5-4
CDR3aa: CASSHTGTRSNEQFF

abundance: NA
d_gene: NA
v_gene: TRBV6-5
CDR3aa: CASSYGGINTEAFF

abundance: NA
d_gene: NA
v_gene: TRBV6-6
CDR3aa: CASSGQYNSPLHF

abundance: NA
d_gene: NA
v_gene: TRBV6-6
CDR3aa: CASSYLAVPYEQYF

abundance: once
d_gene: TRBD2
v_gene: TRBV2
CDR3aa: CASRLGTSGSQTQYF

abundance: NA
d_gene: NA
v_gene: TRBV2
CDR3aa: CASNEGRSGYTF

abundance: NA
d_gene: TRBD1
v_gene: TRBV7-2
CDR3aa: CASSPHGTGGNEQYF

abundance: NA
d_gene: NA
v_gene: TRBV29-1
CDR3aa: CSVGEWLNTEAFF

abundance: NA
d_gene: TRBD1
v_gene: TRBV28
CDR3aa: CASSHRTGFYGYTF

abundance: NA
d_gene: TRBD1
v_gene: TRBV28
CDR3aa: CASSSSGTEVNSPLHF

abundance: NA
d_gene: NA
v_gene: TRBV27
CDR3aa: CASSPRQGNSPLHF

abundance: NA
d_gene: NA
v_gene: TRBV7-9
CDR3aa: CASSLGNGYGNTIYF

abundance: NA
d_gene: NA
v_gene: TRBV6-7
CDR3aa: CASSPLHRDNEQFF

abundance: NA
d_gene: TRBD2
v_gene: TRBV7-9
CDR3aa: CASSLGLAGDEQFF

abundance: NA
d_gene: TRBD1
v_gene: TRBV5-1
CDR3aa: CASSLGQGGTEAFF

abundance: NA
d_gene: TRBD2
v_gene: TRBV6-6
CDR3aa: CASSGDYSRVPEFF

abundance: NA
d_gene: NA
v_gene: TRBV19
CDR3aa: CASSIGVINEQYF

abundance: NA
d_gene: NA
v_gene: TRBV5-5
CDR3aa: CASSERGTEAFF

abundance: NA
d_gene: TRBD2
v_gene: TRBV19
CDR3aa: CASSASSGSYQTQYF

abundance: once
d_gene: NA
v_gene: TRBV11-2
CDR3aa: CASSSPRGGTGELFF

abundance: NA
d_gene: NA
v_gene: TRBV7-6
CDR3aa: CASSLALADTQYF

abundance: NA
d_gene: NA
v_gene: TRBV9
CDR3aa: CASSVAPPGAISYNEQFF

abundance: NA
d_gene: NA
v_gene: TRBV28
CDR3aa: CASSLYPFGSGYEQYF

abundance: NA
d_gene: NA
v_gene: TRBV4-3
CDR3aa: CASSQGDITSPLHF

abundance: once
d_gene: TRBD1
v_gene: TRBV28
CDR3aa: CASSSRQGLNTEAFF

abundance: NA
d_gene: TRBD1
v_gene: TRBV28
CDR3aa: CASSRQGYSYEQYF

abundance: NA
d_gene: NA
v_gene: TRBV28
CDR3aa: CASSLVGLEQFF

abundance: few
d_gene: TRBD1
v_gene: TRBV15
CDR3aa: CATSRGDRGGRNTIYF

abundance: NA
d_gene: TRBD1
v_gene: TRBV7-2
CDR3aa: CASSPRQGKLFF

abundance: NA
d_gene: NA
v_gene: TRBV7-9
CDR3aa: CASSWAAAGETQYF

abundance: NA
d_gene: TRBD2
v_gene: TRBV15
CDR3aa: CATSRDYSGTYNEQFF

abundance: NA
d_gene: TRBD1
v_gene: TRBV7-8
CDR3aa: CASSPGQGQETQYF

abundance: NA
d_gene: NA
v_gene: TRBV6-1
CDR3aa: CASRRGPETQYF

abundance: NA
d_gene: TRBD2
v_gene: TRBV18
CDR3aa: CASSPRVAGGPGEQYF

abundance: NA
d_gene: TRBD1
v_gene: TRBV6-1
CDR3aa: CASSVDRGPDTEAFF

abundance: once
d_gene: TRBD1
v_gene: TRBV6-5
CDR3aa: CASSYRQGAGGYTF

abundance: few
d_gene: NA
v_gene: TRBV19
CDR3aa: CASIGFRGNEQFF